These T cell receptor beta chains were read from a single sample in a study of type 1 regulatory T cells. These receptors' antigens are unknown. TCRdb itself ran the reads through MiXCR, one entry per CDR3 protein. The sample yields 25,000 or so distinct CDR3 sequences, 55% to 80% seen once. Input material: cultured T cells, either the whole culture or a sorted T cell fraction (not recorded which). The receptors come from a human donor in good health. The conserved cysteine and the conserved F or W are not part of the CDR3 here.

V	CDR3
TRBV7-2	VSSLGQGSYEQY
TRBV18	ASSLNRDGDTEAF
TRBV5-1	ASSAGLAGGYEQY
TRBV5-5	ASSFRGTYNSPLH
TRBV7-2	ASSSMGGLDTQY
TRBV4-2	ASSQDTAGGGETQY
TRBV12-3/TRBV12-4	ASSFSRGVTTGELF
TRBV28	ASSSRFPRTEATNEKLF
TRBV28	ASSGAGGYYGYT
TRBV20-1	SAKGGAGTYEQY
TRBV18	ASSPLRVSGGLETQY
TRBV7-6	ASSPGSRGNQPQH
TRBV7-2	ASSLRYRQGAGVNIQY
TRBV5-1	ASRSARARENYGYT
TRBV6-1	ASSSGKAGANVLT
TRBV6-1	ASNLETRGRNQPQH
TRBV7-9	ASSLLFIAGGKETQY
TRBV20-1	SATGDRGLRDGYT
TRBV20-1	SAPASGTVQETQY
TRBV24-1	ATSDSGTGKVDEQF
TRBV6-1	ASSEGLAGGAGGEQY
TRBV21-1	ASSKRIMGRNQETQY
TRBV5-6	ASSKRDTQY
TRBV5-1	ASSLFERLGTDTQY
TRBV2	ASKGDVGPQH
TRBV7-2	ASSSSGAYEQY
TRBV20-1	SGRSRRGSSSYNEQF
TRBV5-1	ASSMTAGANVLT
TRBV20-1	SATPLAGVGDTQY
TRBV4-3	ASSQDAGGSYNSPLH
TRBV20-1	SASLAGGPFPETQY
TRBV6-2/TRBV6-3	AGSRADGETQY
TRBV29-1	SVDQGVQF
TRBV4-1	ASSVGARGETQY
TRBV20-1	SASPGLAGGRHTDTQY
TRBV12-3/TRBV12-4	ASSFAGLKNIQY
TRBV11-2	ASSLDRAEKLF
TRBV18	ASSPTGEAQPQH
TRBV20-1	SATGRFGDEQF
TRBV18	ASSPPVGTASAAEQY
TRBV7-8	ASSPRGLGATNEKLF
TRBV6-2/TRBV6-3	ASSYGTYGYT
TRBV7-2	ASSLGGAPYEQY
TRBV6-1	ASSELGLKQY
TRBV6-6	ASSAQSSGGRNIQY
TRBV2	ASSPDSPAYNEQF
TRBV6-6	ASNRFDGYT
TRBV20-1	SARSVGSAGGRTDTQY
TRBV28	ASSLPNRVLSNQPQH
TRBV7-8	ASSRGTSGATQY
TRBV7-9	ASSLQYTNQPQH
TRBV18	ASSPGNGYT
TRBV7-2	ASSSSLGEAYEQY
TRBV20-1	SATGPNEKLF
TRBV20-1	SAREEWGQNSPLH
TRBV12-3/TRBV12-4	ASSLGAGQGNQPQH
TRBV11-3	ASSKGHGGGYT